The sequence of this T cell receptor (beta chain) was determined in a study (dated by TCRdb to about 2013). From a lookup of the germline V gene, CDR1 and CDR2 are SNHLY and FYNNEI. The CDR3 spans 14 residues, from the cysteine through the phenylalanine. CDR3 DNA is the only sequence kept; it has 42 bases, read in frame from the first base. At the junction V is shortened by 5 bases and J by 7 bases, with 18 bases in between. This clonotype was seen at least ten times. This clone's antigen is unknown. Base qualities are not recorded, but no much larger clone differs from it by a single base. The data were produced on an Illumina Genome Analyzer IIx. The public reads were reprocessed in TCRdb via fastp at Q25 and MiXCR, keeping in-frame beta chains. Here each entry gathers all rows of one CDR3 protein and keeps the most common genes and DNA. The table for this sample lists several thousand distinct CDR3 sequences; roughly 32% of them were counted only once. The ten biggest clones cover roughly 23% of the sample.

The sequence was collected from a human donor. This chain joins TRBV2 to TRBJ2-7; a tentative D call is TRBD1 (6 bases match). Sequenced sample: blood. The CDR3 protein is CASSTQSGAGEQYF. Here is the DNA: TGTGCCAGCAGTACGCAGTCAGGGGCTGGAGAGCAGTACTTC.